The clone carrying this T cell receptor beta chain was detected only a few times. The junction differs from germline at one of its ends, possibly a read error. A J-beta primer mix and a sample-barcoded 5' primer were used in a second PCR of about 6 to 12 cycles. TCRdb used MiXCR to reprocess the 5' RACE reads, holding one entry per CDR3 protein. The sample carries 600,000 to 1,000,000 distinct CDR3 sequences, 20% to 25% recorded once. The donors, all healthy, were Caucasians living in Russia, aged roughly 6 to 95. This entry is derived from a study of blood T cells in healthy people across ages. The CDR3 has 15 amino acids. CDR1 MNHNS and CDR2 SASEGT come from the germline V gene. This sample was also put to use in a study of T cells of mothers and their children.

The clonotype originates from a boy aged 5-17 years in good health. Sequencing was carried out using blood. The genes are TRBV6-1 and TRBJ1-2, with D unresolved. CDR3 loop: CATSIGLLANYGYTF. The CDR3 DNA is TGTGCCACCAGTATAGGGCTGTTAGCTAACTATGGCTACACCTTC.